Shown below are 19 T cell receptor beta chains from a single sample sequenced in a study of cytomegalovirus exposure and HLA in healthy donors. The PCR made use of 60 Vbeta and 13 Jbeta primers. This table comes from immunoSEQ multiplex PCR, and its TCRdb copy is limited to in-frame clones, with some not included. The sample records approximately 280,000 clones, about 90% being singletons. Source material: PBMCs. The receptors derive from a woman aged 18 to 35 in good health and CMV-seronegative.

The chain combines TRBV7-8 with TRBJ1-1; D not certain. The CDR3 is made up of 12 amino acids. Per the germline V gene, CDR1 is SGHVS and CDR2 is FQNEAQ. The V and J ends lost 3 bases and 0 bases respectively, with 2 bases between them. CDR3 bases: TGTGCCAGCAGCTTTATGAACACTGAAGCTTTCTTT. Amino acid sequence: CASSFMNTEAFF. Supplemented by reference TRBV7-8 and TRBJ1-1, the full variable domain reads GAGVSQSPRYKVAKRGQDVALRCDPISGHVSLFWYQQALGQGPEFLTYFQNEAQLDKSGLPSDRFFAERPEGSVSTLKIQRTQQEDSAVYLCASSFMNTEAFFGQGTRLTVV.

The chain couples TRBV5-6 to TRBJ1-4, with 7 bases lining up with TRBD1. Germline values: CDR1 SGHDT, CDR2 YYEEEE. Trimming took 4 bases from V and 7 from J; bases not matched to a gene: 4. The CDR3 runs 13 residues. Here the CDR3 DNA reads TGTGCCAGCAGCATGGGACAGCCTGAAAAACTGTTTTTT. It encodes CASSMGQPEKLFF. The whole variable domain, remainder taken from reference TRBV5-6 and TRBJ1-4, is DAGVTQSPTHLIKTRGQQVTLRCSPKSGHDTVSWYQQALGQGPQFIFQYYEEEERQRGNFPDRFSGHQFPNYSSELNVNALLLGDSALYLCASSMGQPEKLFFGSGTQLSVL.

The chain is built from TRBV10-2 and TRBJ2-3; no definite D call. V dropped 10 bases and J dropped 2 bases, with 4 bases sitting between them. CDR1 is WSHSY, CDR2 SAAADI, per germline. This CDR3 has 10 residues. CDR3 DNA: TGCGCCACGTTCACAGATACGCAGTATTTT. It is translated as CATFTDTQYF.

The J gene is TRBJ1-5, the V gene TRBV2, with D tentatively TRBD1 (5 bases). V lost 7 bases to trimming and J lost 7 bases, with 14 bases between them. The germline CDR1 and CDR2 sequences are SNHLY and FYNNEI. The CDR3 consists of 13 residues. CDR3 amino acids: CASTAGRLQPQHF. The CDR3 DNA reads TGTGCCAGCACCGCAGGGAGGCTCCAGCCCCAGCATTTT.

The chain is built from TRBV4-2 and TRBJ1-1, with D perhaps TRBD1 (6 bases). From germline, CDR1 is LGHNA and CDR2 YNFKEQ. The CDR3 length is 15 residues. V was shortened by 1 base and J by 4 bases, with 13 bases between the two germline ends. The CDR3: CASSQAEQGGTEAFF. In DNA form, the CDR3 reads TGTGCCAGCAGCCAAGCTGAACAGGGCGGCACTGAAGCTTTCTTT.

The V gene is TRBV27, the J gene TRBJ1-2; unclear D gene. The CDR3 covers 15 residues. The germline V gene encodes CDR1 MNHEY and CDR2 SMNVEV (reference sequence). With 3 bases removed from V and 0 bases from J, the gap between germline ends came to 11 bases. The CDR3 here is CASSFTVTTNYGYTF. The CDR3 DNA sequence: TGTGCCAGCAGTTTCACTGTTACTACTAACTATGGCTACACCTTC.

CDR3 nucleotides: TGTGCTAATATGACAGGGGACTGTTACGAGCAGTACTTC. Encoded protein: CANMTGDCYEQYF. The chain is built from TRBV12-5 and TRBJ2-5; 8 bases match TRBD1. The DNA end is a closer match to TRBJ2-7, so the J assignment may be wrong. Germline V CDR1 and CDR2: LGHNT, FRNRAP. The length of the CDR3 is 13 residues.

V and J are TRBV13 and TRBJ1-6; 8 bases line up with TRBD1. Germline CDR1 PRHDT, CDR2 FYEKMQ (reference sequence). The ends lost 0 bases at V and 9 bases at J; junction bases unmatched: 7. CDR3 size: 16 residues. CDR3 bases: TGTGCCAGCAGCTTAGGAACCGGGACAGGCCCTTCACCCCTCCACTTT. Amino acids: CASSLGTGTGPSPLHF.

V usage is TRBV29-1 and J usage is TRBJ1-2; no reliable D call. The CDR3 consists of 13 residues. Germline CDR1 reads SQVTM; CDR2 reads ANQGSEA. Trimming removed 1 base at V and 2 bases at J, with 8 bases between. CDR3 in DNA: TGCAGCGTTGAAGTTACGCAGAACTATGGCTACACCTTC. This sequence encodes CSVEVTQNYGYTF.

The V and J genes are TRBV5-1 and TRBJ2-7; TRBD1 might be the D (7 bases). The CDR3 is 18 amino acids. From germline, CDR1 is SGHRS and CDR2 YFSETQ. V shed 2 bases and J shed 3 bases, with 24 bases lying between them. Written as DNA, the CDR3 is TGCGCCAGCAGCTTCAACGCGGCGGGGACAGCGGGTAACTACGAGCAGTACTTC. Protein: CASSFNAAGTAGNYEQYF.

The genes are TRBV2 and TRBJ2-1; 7 bases match TRBD1. The V segment lost 3 bases and the J segment 3 bases; nucleotides outside the gene matches: 2. In germline, CDR1 is SNHLY, CDR2 FYNNEI. CDR3 length: 14 residues. CDR3 amino acids: CASSERTGYNEQFF. The CDR3 bases are TGTGCCAGCAGTGAGCGGACAGGCTACAATGAGCAGTTCTTC. Full variable domain (rest looked up from reference TRBV2 and TRBJ2-1): EPEVTQTPSHQVTQMGQEVILRCVPISNHLYFYWYRQILGQKVEFLVSFYNNEISEKSEIFDDQFSVERPDGSNFTLKIRSTKLEDSAMYFCASSERTGYNEQFFGPGTRLTVL.

This rearrangement joins TRBV6-6 to TRBJ1-1; no clear D gene. This CDR3 spans 12 amino acids. The V gene's germline CDR1 is MNHNY and CDR2 SVGAGI (reference sequence). The ends were cut back, 4 bases at V and 6 bases at J, with 9 bases in the middle. DNA for the CDR3: TGTGCCAGCAGTTCGGGAGGGCCTGAAGCTTTCTTT. It specifies CASSSGGPEAFF.

This chain joins TRBV29-1 and TRBJ1-2; TRBD1 might be the D (5 bases). Trimming cost V 3 bases and J 8 bases, with 13 bases left between them. CDR3 size: 12 residues. Germline values: CDR1 SQVTM, CDR2 ANQGSEA. The CDR3 DNA reads TGCAGCGTTGAGAGCAGGGCCAGGGGCTACACCTTC. The encoded protein is CSVESRARGYTF.

The chain employs TRBV5-1 and TRBJ1-4, with 8 bases lining up with TRBD1. J gave up 4 bases and V 4 bases, and 3 bases lay outside the gene matches. Germline CDR1 reads SGHRS; CDR2 reads YFSETQ. The CDR3 has 14 amino acids. CDR3 DNA: TGCGCCAGCAGCCAGGACAGGGTTAATGAAAAACTGTTTTTT. This encodes CASSQDRVNEKLFF.

The chain combines TRBV11-2 with TRBJ2-6; D gene unclear. The length of the CDR3 is 17 residues. Trimming took off 2 bases at V and 0 bases at J, with 11 bases between the two ends. CDR1 SGHAT and CDR2 FQNNGV come from the germline V gene. The CDR3 is CASSLPWRPSGANVLTF. The CDR3 DNA sequence: TGTGCCAGCAGCTTACCCTGGCGGCCCTCTGGGGCCAACGTCCTGACTTTC.

Worth noting for this clone: The identical CDR3 is also encoded by other nucleotide sequences in the sample. The rearrangement uses TRBV1 and TRBJ1-2; the table assigns TRBD1, which was not confirmed against the DNA. TRBV1 is a pseudogene locus. CDR3 length: 16 residues. CDR3: CTSSHQSGLTKRGYTF. CDR3 nucleotides: TGCACCAGCAGTCATCAGTCAGGTTTGACCAAACGGGGCTACACCTTC.

This clone showed up just a few times. V is TRBV13 and J is TRBJ1-2, with TRBD1 identical over 9 bases. Germline CDR1 and CDR2: PRHDT and FYEKMQ (reference sequence). Losses at the gene ends were 3 bases for V and 3 bases for J; bases not matched to a gene: 5. The CDR3 loop spans 15 amino acids. CDR3 amino acids: CASSFGQGRDYGYTF. CDR3 nucleotide sequence: TGTGCCAGCAGCTTCGGACAGGGGCGCGACTATGGCTACACCTTC.

V is TRBV27 and J is TRBJ2-2; 11 positions match TRBD2. The CDR3 has 16 residues. V was clipped by 3 bases and J by 7 bases; unmatched bases: 7. Germline-derived CDR1 and CDR2 are MNHEY and SMNVEV (reference sequence). DNA of the CDR3: TGTGCCAGCAGTTTTTTTAGCGGGGGGGCTGGCGGGGAGCTGTTTTTT. The encoded protein is CASSFFSGGAGGELFF.

The chain has TRBV2 and TRBJ1-6; the match to TRBD1 covers 9 bases. There are 12 residues in the CDR3. Per the germline V gene, CDR1 is SNHLY and CDR2 is FYNNEI. The ends lost 10 bases at V and 7 bases at J; junction bases unmatched: 2. DNA of the CDR3: TGTGCCACCGGGACAGGGAATTCACCCCTCCACTTT. Its translation: CATGTGNSPLHF.